This is a list of T cell receptor beta chains from one sample in a study of shared clonotypes between healthy human individuals. Sequencing used immunoSEQ multiplex PCR; TCRdb keeps in-frame clones, though not all of them. Of about 2.3 million clones in the sample, over 90% were seen once. Sequencing was carried out using naive CD4+ T cells from PBMCs. Every receptor here comes from a man in his late teens or twenties in good health. Some clones in this sample may be carry-over from other donors' samples. Both conserved end residues are part of each CDR3. The D gene is left open where the match is weak.

J gene,V gene,D gene,CDR3 protein,CDR3 DNA
TRBJ2-1,TRBV9,NA,CASSARPNSGDEQFF,TGTGCCAGCAGCGCAAGGCCGAATTCCGGCGATGAGCAGTTCTTC
TRBJ2-7,TRBV7-8,NA,CASSLEYEQYF,TGTGCCAGCAGCCTAGAGTACGAGCAGTACTTC
TRBJ1-1,TRBV7-9,NA,CASSLQGVNTEAFF,TGTGCCAGCAGCTTACAGGGCGTGAACACTGAAGCTTTCTTT
TRBJ2-6,TRBV28,NA,CASSSSRGALSGANVLTF,TGTGCCAGCAGTTCGAGCCGCGGGGCCCTCTCTGGGGCCAACGTCCTGACTTTC
TRBJ2-1,TRBV18,TRBD2,CASSPLLAGGEQFF,TGTGCCAGCTCACCCCTTTTAGCGGGAGGGGAGCAGTTCTTC
TRBJ1-1,TRBV7-2,NA,CASSSLVQGNTEAFF,TGTGCCAGCAGCAGCTTAGTTCAGGGAAACACTGAAGCTTTCTTT
TRBJ2-2,TRBV18,TRBD1,CASSPPGTGRTGELFF,TGTGCCAGCTCACCACCCGGGACAGGGAGAACCGGGGAGCTGTTTTTT
TRBJ1-2,TRBV28,TRBD1,CASVGTGVNYGYTF,TGTGCCAGCGTTGGGACAGGGGTTAACTATGGCTACACCTTC
TRBJ2-3,TRBV5-1,TRBD2,CASNPRTSGRGADTQYF,TGCGCCAGCAACCCACGTACCAGCGGGAGGGGCGCAGATACGCAGTATTTT
TRBJ2-3,TRBV6-6,TRBD2,CASSYQGGGTDTQYF,TGTGCCAGCAGTTACCAGGGAGGGGGCACAGATACGCAGTATTTT